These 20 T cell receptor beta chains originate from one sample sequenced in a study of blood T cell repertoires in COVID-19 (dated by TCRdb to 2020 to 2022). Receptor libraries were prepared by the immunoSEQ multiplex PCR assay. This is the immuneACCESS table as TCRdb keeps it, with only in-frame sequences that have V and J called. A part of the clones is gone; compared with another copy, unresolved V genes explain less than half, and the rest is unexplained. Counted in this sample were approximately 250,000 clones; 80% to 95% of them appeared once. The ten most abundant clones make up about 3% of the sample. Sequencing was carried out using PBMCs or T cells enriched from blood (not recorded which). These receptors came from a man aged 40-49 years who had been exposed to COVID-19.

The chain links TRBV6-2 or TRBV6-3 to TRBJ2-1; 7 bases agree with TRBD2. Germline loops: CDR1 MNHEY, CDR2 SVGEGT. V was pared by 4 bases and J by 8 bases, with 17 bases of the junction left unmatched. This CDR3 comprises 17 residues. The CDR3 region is CASSFPPVWRERDEQFF. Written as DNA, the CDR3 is TGTGCCAGCAGTTTCCCCCCGGTTTGGCGGGAGAGAGATGAGCAGTTCTTC.

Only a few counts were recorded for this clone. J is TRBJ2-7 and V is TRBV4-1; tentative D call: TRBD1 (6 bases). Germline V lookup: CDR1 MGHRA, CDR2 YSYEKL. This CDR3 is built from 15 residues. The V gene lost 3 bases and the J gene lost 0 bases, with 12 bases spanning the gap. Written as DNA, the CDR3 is TGCGCCAGCAGCCATTGCAGGGGTAGCTCCTACGAGCAGTACTTC. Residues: CASSHCRGSSYEQYF.

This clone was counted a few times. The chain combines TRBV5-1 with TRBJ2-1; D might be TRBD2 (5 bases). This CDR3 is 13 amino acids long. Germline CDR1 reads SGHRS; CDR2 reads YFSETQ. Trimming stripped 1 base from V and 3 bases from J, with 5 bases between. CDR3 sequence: CASSLTSYNEQFF. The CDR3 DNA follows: TGCGCCAGCAGCTTGACTAGCTACAATGAGCAGTTCTTC.

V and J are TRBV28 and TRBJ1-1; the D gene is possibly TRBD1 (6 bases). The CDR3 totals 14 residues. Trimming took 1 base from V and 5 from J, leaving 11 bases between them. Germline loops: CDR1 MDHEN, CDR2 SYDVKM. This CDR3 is CASSLLQGLTEAFF. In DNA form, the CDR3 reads TGTGCCAGCAGTTTATTGCAGGGGCTGACTGAAGCTTTCTTT.

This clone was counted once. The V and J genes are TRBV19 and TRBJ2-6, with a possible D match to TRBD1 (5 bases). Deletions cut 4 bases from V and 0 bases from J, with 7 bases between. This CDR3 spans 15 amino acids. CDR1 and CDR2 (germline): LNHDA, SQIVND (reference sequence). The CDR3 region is CASSRQSSGANVLTF. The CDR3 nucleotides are TGTGCCAGTAGTAGACAGAGCTCTGGGGCCAACGTCCTGACTTTC.

CDR3 region: CAWVPGGVINAEAFF. The CDR3 DNA follows: TGTGCCTGGGTTCCAGGGGGCGTCATTAACGCTGAAGCTTTCTTT. The chain employs TRBV30 and TRBJ1-1; 8 bases are a match to TRBD1. Germline assignment: CDR1 GTSNPN and CDR2 SVGIG (reference sequence). The CDR3 length is 15 residues. Losses at the gene ends were 5 bases for V and 6 bases for J; bases not matched to a gene: 14.

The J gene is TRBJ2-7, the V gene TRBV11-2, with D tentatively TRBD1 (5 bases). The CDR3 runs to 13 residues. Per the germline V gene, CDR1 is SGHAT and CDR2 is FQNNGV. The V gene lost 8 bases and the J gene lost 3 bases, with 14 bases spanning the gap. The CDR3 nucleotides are TGTGCCAGCTCCACAGGTTTTCTCTACGAGCAGTACTTC. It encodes CASSTGFLYEQYF.

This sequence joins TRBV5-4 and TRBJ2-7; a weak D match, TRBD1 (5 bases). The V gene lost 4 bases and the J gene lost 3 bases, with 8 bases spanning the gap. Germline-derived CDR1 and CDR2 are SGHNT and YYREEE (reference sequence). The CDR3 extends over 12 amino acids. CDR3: CASSPQGYEQYF. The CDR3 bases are TGTGCCAGCAGCCCGCAGGGCTACGAGCAGTACTTC.

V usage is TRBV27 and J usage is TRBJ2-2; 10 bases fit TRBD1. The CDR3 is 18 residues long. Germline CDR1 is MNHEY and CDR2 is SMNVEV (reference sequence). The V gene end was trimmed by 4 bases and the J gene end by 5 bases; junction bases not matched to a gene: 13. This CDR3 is CASSYRDRGLSGTGELFF. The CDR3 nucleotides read TGTGCCAGCAGTTACCGGGACAGGGGCTTGTCGGGGACCGGGGAGCTGTTTTTT.

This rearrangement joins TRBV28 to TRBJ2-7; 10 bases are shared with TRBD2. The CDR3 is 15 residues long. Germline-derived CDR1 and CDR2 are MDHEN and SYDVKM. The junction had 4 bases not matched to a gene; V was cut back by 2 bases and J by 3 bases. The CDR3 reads CASSLELAGYYEQYF. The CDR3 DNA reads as TGTGCCAGCAGTTTAGAACTAGCGGGATACTACGAGCAGTACTTC.

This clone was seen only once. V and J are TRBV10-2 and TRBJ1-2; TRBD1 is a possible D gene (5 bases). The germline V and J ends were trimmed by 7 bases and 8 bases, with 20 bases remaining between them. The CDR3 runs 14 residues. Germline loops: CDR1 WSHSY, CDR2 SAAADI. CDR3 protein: CASTSTPREGGYTF. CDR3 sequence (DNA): TGCGCCAGCACTTCGACTCCCCGGGAGGGGGGCTACACCTTC.

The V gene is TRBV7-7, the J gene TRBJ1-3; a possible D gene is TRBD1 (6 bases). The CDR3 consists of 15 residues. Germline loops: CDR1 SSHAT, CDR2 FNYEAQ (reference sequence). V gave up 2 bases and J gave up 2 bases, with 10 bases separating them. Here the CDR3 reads CASSLPQGPGNTIYF. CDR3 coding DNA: TGTGCCAGCAGCTTACCACAGGGTCCTGGAAACACCATATATTTT.

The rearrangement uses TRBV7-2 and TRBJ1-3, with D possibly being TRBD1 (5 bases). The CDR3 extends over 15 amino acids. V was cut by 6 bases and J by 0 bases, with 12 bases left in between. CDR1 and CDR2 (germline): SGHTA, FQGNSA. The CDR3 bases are TGTGCCAGCAGACCTATGGGGGGCTCTGGAAACACCATATATTTT. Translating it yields CASRPMGGSGNTIYF.

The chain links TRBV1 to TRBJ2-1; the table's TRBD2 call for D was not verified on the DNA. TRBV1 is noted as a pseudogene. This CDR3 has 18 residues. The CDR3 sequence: CTSSQVWGRAVSYNEQFF. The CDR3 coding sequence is TGCACCAGCAGCCAAGTATGGGGGAGGGCCGTCTCCTACAATGAGCAGTTCTTC.

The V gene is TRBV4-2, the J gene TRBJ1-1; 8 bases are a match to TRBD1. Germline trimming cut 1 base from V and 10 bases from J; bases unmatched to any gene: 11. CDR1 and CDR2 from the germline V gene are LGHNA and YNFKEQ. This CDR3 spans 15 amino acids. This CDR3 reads CASSQAGGSVFGAFF. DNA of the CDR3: TGTGCCAGCAGCCAAGCAGGGGGCTCTGTTTTTGGAGCTTTCTTT.

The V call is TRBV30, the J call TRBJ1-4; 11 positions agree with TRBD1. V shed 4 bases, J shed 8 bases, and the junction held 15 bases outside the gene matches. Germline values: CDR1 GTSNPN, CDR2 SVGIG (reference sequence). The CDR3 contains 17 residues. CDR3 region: CAWMDRGPLGRWEKLFF. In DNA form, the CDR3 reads TGTGCCTGGATGGACAGGGGGCCCCTCGGGCGATGGGAAAAACTGTTTTTT.

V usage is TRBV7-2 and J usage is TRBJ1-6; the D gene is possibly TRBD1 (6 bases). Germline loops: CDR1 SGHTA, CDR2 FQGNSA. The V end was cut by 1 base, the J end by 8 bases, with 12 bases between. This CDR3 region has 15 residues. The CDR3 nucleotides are TGTGCCAGCAGCTTAGTACGGGGGGCAGATTCACCCCTCCACTTT. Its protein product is CASSLVRGADSPLHF.

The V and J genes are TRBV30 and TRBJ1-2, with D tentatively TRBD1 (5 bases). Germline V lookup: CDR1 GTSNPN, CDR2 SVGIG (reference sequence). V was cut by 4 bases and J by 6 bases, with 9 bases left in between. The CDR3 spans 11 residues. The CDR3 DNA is TGTGCCTGGACGAAGGGGCATGGCTACACCTTC. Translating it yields CAWTKGHGYTF.

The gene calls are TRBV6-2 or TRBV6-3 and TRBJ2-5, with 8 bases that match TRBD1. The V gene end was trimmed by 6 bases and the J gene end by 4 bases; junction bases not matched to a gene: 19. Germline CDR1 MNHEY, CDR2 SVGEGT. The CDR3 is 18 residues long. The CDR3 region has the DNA TGTGCCAGCAGCCGCTCGCAGGGGGCATCGGGGGTAGGAGAGACCCAGTACTTC. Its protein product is CASSRSQGASGVGETQYF.

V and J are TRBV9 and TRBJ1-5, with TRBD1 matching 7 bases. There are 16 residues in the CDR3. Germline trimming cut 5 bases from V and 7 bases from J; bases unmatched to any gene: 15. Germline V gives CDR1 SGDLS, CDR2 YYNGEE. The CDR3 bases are TGTGCCAGCAGAAGCGTAGACAGGGAGTGTGGGCAGCCCCAGCATTTT. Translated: CASRSVDRECGQPQHF.